A selection of T cell receptor beta chains follows, all from one sample in a study of T cells after yellow fever vaccination. TCRdb re-called the 5' RACE reads through MiXCR, storing one row per CDR3 protein. The sample yields 300,000 to 450,000 distinct CDR3 sequences, roughly 8% seen once. The specimen comprised PBMCs, sampled about 41 days after the first yellow fever vaccination. The source is a man in his late teens or twenties who received the YFV17D yellow fever vaccine. CDR3s leave out the opening cysteine and the closing phenylalanine or tryptophan.

J gene | V gene | CDR3 protein
TRBJ1-4 | TRBV6-2/TRBV6-3 | ASSIDAYEKLF
TRBJ1-1 | TRBV12-3/TRBV12-4 | ASSSMKNTEAF
TRBJ1-4 | TRBV12-3/TRBV12-4 | ASSLRGQGAQGLF
TRBJ1-5 | TRBV12-3/TRBV12-4 | ATAGQGGQPQH
TRBJ2-1 | TRBV5-1 | ASSPPAASGGTNEQF
TRBJ2-5 | TRBV5-1 | ASSLGLDFSETQY
TRBJ2-4 | TRBV7-6 | ASSLEGRLAKNIQY
TRBJ1-6 | TRBV4-3 | ASSQDTLGARLVSPLH
TRBJ2-7 | TRBV14 | ASSLTASSSRSGQY
TRBJ2-5 | TRBV18 | ASSPLWETQY
TRBJ2-3 | TRBV7-9 | ARSQGAGDTQY
TRBJ1-2 | TRBV12-3/TRBV12-4 | ASANGGQFLYGYT
TRBJ1-6 | TRBV9 | ASSVVGADGYNSPLH
TRBJ2-5 | TRBV12-3/TRBV12-4 | ASSLVTLAGHETQY
TRBJ2-5 | TRBV6-5 | ASSYFGGQNAQY
TRBJ2-3 | TRBV7-6 | ASSPSGKVGTDTQY
TRBJ2-5 | TRBV5-1 | ASSSGEDQETQY
TRBJ1-2 | TRBV7-2 | ASSLSQGRGYGYT
TRBJ2-3 | TRBV5-1 | ASSLRQGPTDTQY
TRBJ2-1 | TRBV5-1 | ASQLQNRGRRQF
TRBJ2-1 | TRBV7-2 | ASSVTSGGYEQF
TRBJ1-2 | TRBV4-3 | ASSHRGTYGYT
TRBJ1-2 | TRBV18 | ASSPPVNYGYT
TRBJ1-1 | TRBV29-1 | SAHRGRGTEAF
TRBJ2-5 | TRBV12-3/TRBV12-4 | ASSAGPHQETQY
TRBJ1-3 | TRBV11-2 | ASSLRLGTTGNTIY
TRBJ2-7 | TRBV10-3 | AISESNGESLEQY
TRBJ1-5 | TRBV19 | ASTVSGGQPQH
TRBJ2-2 | TRBV30 | AWSGGGAYTGELF
TRBJ1-2 | TRBV5-1 | ASSFDQGASQNGYT
TRBJ1-1 | TRBV9 | ASSVDSRRNTEAF
TRBJ1-1 | TRBV11-2 | ASSFIGRRNTEAF
TRBJ1-2 | TRBV4-1 | ASRMPGGLYSSHYGYT
TRBJ2-7 | TRBV19 | ASKSQVSSYEQY
TRBJ1-5 | TRBV19 | ATRTGSRSNQPQH
TRBJ1-4 | TRBV27 | ASSLGRGTEKLF
TRBJ1-5 | TRBV29-1 | SVAWGPRLEPQH
TRBJ1-1 | TRBV7-9 | ASSFPPGALNTEAF
TRBJ2-3 | TRBV5-1 | ASSFGQFATDTQY
TRBJ2-3 | TRBV6-2/TRBV6-3 | ASSLGVGVASTDTQY
TRBJ1-1 | TRBV7-9 | ASSLIVAEAF
TRBJ2-5 | TRBV5-4 | ASSPMGARGETQY
TRBJ1-5 | TRBV6-5 | ASSYSLSGNQPQH
TRBJ1-4 | TRBV18 | ASSPPDPSALGQDNEKLF
TRBJ1-1 | TRBV20-1 | SAKGGLSPEAF
TRBJ1-6 | TRBV2 | ASSPDSYNSPLH
TRBJ1-3 | TRBV18 | ASSPTQAFSGNTIY
TRBJ2-2 | TRBV4-3 | ASSLQGGGLAGELF
TRBJ2-3 | TRBV10-2 | ASSTSTSTDTQY
TRBJ1-1 | TRBV7-8 | ASSSGVPTEAF
TRBJ2-1 | TRBV28 | ASSFTPGLAGDNEQF